The present T cell receptor (beta chain) was sequenced within a study of blood T cell repertoires in COVID-19. Study details: Spain, Italy and the United States supplied samples that represented acute and convalescent COVID-19. PBMCs, B-cell-depleted T cells, or T cells provided the cDNA or gDNA that made up the material.

Seattle's enrolled individuals joined amid active infection and were then monitored longitudinally. This CDR3 is built from 16 residues. Germline CDR1 is MNHEY and CDR2 is SVGEGT. V lost 5 bases to trimming and J lost 1 base; unmatched junction nucleotides: 9. The authors' processing: Amplification of reference gene primers provided the estimated nucleated cell counts. The data were produced by immunoSEQ multiplex PCR, yet TCRdb's version contains in-frame clones alone and is incomplete. V, J and clone size derive from that table, while D and trimming were established from the DNA sequence. The repertoire holds 410,000 or so clones, with approximately 89% as singletons.

The sequence derives from a woman in her forties with COVID-19, enrolled during active disease. The chain combines TRBV6-2 or TRBV6-3 with TRBJ1-1; 8 nucleotides line up with TRBD1. The sample was peripheral blood. The CDR3 protein is CASSRRTGSGNTEAFF. CDR3 nucleotide sequence: TGTGCCAGCAGTCGCCGGACAGGGAGCGGGAACACTGAAGCTTTCTTT.